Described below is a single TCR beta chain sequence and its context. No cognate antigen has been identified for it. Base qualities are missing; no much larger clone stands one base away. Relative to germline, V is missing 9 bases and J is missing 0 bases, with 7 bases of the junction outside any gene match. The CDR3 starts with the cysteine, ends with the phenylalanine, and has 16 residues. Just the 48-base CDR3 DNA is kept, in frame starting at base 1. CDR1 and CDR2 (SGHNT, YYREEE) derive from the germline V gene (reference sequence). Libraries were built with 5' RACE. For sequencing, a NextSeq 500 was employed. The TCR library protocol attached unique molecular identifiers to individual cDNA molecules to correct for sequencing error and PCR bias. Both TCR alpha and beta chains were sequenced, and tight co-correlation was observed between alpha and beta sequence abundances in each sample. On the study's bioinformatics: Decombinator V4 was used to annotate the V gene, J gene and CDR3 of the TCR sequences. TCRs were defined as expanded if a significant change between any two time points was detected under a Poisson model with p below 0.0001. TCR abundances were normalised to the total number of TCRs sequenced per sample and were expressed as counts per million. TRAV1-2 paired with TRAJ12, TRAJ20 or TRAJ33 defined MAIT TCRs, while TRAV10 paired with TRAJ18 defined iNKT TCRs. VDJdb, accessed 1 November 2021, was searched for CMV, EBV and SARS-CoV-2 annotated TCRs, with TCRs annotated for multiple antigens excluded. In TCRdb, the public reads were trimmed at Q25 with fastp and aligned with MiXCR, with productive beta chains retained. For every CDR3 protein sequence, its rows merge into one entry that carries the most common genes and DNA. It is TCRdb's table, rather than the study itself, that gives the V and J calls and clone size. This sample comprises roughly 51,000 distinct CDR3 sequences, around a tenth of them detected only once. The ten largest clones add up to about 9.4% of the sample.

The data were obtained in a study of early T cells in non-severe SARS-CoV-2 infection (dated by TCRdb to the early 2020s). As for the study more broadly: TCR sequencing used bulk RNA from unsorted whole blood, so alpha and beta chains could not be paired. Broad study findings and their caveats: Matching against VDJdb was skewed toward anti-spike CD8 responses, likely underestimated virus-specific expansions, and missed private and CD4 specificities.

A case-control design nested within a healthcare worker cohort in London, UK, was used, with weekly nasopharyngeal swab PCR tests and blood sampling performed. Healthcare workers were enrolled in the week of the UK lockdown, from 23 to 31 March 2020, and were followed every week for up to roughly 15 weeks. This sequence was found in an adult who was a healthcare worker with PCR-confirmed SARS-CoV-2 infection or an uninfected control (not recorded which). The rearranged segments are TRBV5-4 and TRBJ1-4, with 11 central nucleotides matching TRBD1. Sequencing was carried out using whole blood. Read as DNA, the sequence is TGTGCCACGCAACCGGGACAGGGGGCAACTAATGAAAAACTGTTTTTT. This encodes CATQPGQGATNEKLFF.